This T cell receptor beta chain was recorded in a study of T cell repertoires in cytomegalovirus infection (dated by TCRdb to the late 2010s). Background on the whole study: The HLA type of each donor mattered for the analysis, because public TCR beta signatures pointed to carriage of CMV infection along with the matching HLA type.

CDR1 and CDR2 (LNHDA, SQIVND) derive from the germline V gene (reference sequence). V is clipped by 8 bases and J by 8 bases, and the sequence between their germline boundaries is 24 bases long. Including the terminal cysteine and phenylalanine, the CDR3 comprises 15 residues. Only CDR3 DNA remains: 45 bases, in frame from the first base. This clonotype was counted at least ten times. Its antigen target is currently unknown. It has no much larger one-base neighbor in the sample; base qualities were not kept. The paper's findings and limits, for the study overall: Carriers of CMV infection plus the relevant HLA type were discriminated by the cumulative frequency of public TCR beta family members in the study cohort and in an independent roughly 340-donor cohort. The ex vivo response was dominated by HLA-C-restricted CMV-specific TCR beta clonotypes, which also provided the single most frequent clonotype in two of eight donors.

Sequencing instrument: Illumina HiSeq 1500. TCRdb passed the public sequencing reads through fastp at Q25 and MiXCR, retaining productive beta sequences. Rows with a matching CDR3 protein are joined into one entry that keeps the most common DNA and genes. Across this sample there are hundreds of thousands of distinct CDR3 sequences, with about a sixth seen only once. The ten biggest clones cover roughly 9% of the sample. The TCR originated in a human donor in good health (CMV status not recorded). Some clones in this sample may be carry-over from other donors' samples. The sequencing input was PBMCs. The chain joins TRBV19 to TRBJ1-2; no confident D gene assignment can be made. The CDR3 protein is CASGDVGRGRGGYTF. The DNA sequence reads TGTGCCAGTGGCGACGTAGGACGCGGGAGAGGCGGCTACACCTTC.